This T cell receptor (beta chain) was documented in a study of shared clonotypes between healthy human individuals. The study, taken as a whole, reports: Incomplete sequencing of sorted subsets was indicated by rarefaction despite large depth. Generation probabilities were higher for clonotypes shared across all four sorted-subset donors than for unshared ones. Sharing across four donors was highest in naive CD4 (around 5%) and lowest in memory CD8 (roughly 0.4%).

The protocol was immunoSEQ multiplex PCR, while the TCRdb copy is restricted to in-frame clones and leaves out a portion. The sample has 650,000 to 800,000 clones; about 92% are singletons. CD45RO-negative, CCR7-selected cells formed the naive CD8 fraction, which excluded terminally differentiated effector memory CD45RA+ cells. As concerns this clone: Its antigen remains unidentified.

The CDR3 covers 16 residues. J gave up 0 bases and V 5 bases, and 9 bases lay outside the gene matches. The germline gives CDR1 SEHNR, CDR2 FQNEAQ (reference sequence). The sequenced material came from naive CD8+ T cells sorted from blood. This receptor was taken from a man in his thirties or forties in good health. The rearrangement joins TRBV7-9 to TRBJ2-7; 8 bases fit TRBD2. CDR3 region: CASSHEGGRNSYEQYF. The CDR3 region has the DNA TGTGCCAGCAGCCACGAAGGCGGGAGGAACTCCTACGAGCAGTACTTC.